A selection of T cell receptor beta chains follows, all from one sample in a study of T-cell reconstitution after alpha-beta-depleted transplantation in children. TCRdb called the PCR reads again in MiXCR, with one record for every CDR3 protein. The table includes 500,000 to 600,000 distinct CDR3 sequences, 18% detected once. The source was PBMCs from the stem cell graft donor, collected from the stem cell graft. The receptors were gathered from a human donor who donated a stem cell graft to a child with acute lymphoblastic leukemia. Each CDR3 is given without its conserved first and last residue. The order of the fields is V gene, CDR3 protein.

V: TRBV6-1; CDR3: ASSLTSGRIRETQY
V: TRBV5-1; CDR3: ASSPGGSGISYNEQF
V: TRBV20-1; CDR3: SAQVGNAETQY
V: TRBV12-3/TRBV12-4; CDR3: ASSLSHTAFYEQY
V: TRBV5-1; CDR3: ASIGDTDYGYT
V: TRBV12-3/TRBV12-4; CDR3: ASSPSPIAYEQY
V: TRBV5-6; CDR3: ASSLTQGNEKLF
V: TRBV20-1; CDR3: SVTYESLNTEAF
V: TRBV29-1; CDR3: SVDEWETQY
V: TRBV5-5; CDR3: ASSFGGAGSGANVLT
V: TRBV12-3/TRBV12-4; CDR3: ASSRSAATEQY
V: TRBV4-2; CDR3: ASSQEGKQGGYT
V: TRBV19; CDR3: ASSIAPGGREQY
V: TRBV4-1; CDR3: ASSQVSGSGNEQF
V: TRBV5-1; CDR3: ASSRIPDASGPVDEQY
V: TRBV12-3/TRBV12-4; CDR3: ASSFWQGAGNEQF
V: TRBV18; CDR3: ASSPRLTGGGHGYT
V: TRBV5-1; CDR3: ASSPPEGTAAAF
V: TRBV7-3; CDR3: ASSFGLAGGRSYNEQF
V: TRBV14; CDR3: ASSRPLSGSEQY
V: TRBV14; CDR3: ASSQDRRPYEQY
V: TRBV2; CDR3: ASSGGFYGGYT
V: TRBV18; CDR3: ASSPLVGNTGNTIY
V: TRBV7-9; CDR3: ASSPSRGNPPQH